Each of the 21 T cell receptor beta chains below was sequenced from the same sample in a study of glioma-infiltrating T cells after dendritic cell vaccination. Generated by immunoSEQ multiplex PCR, the TCRdb table keeps only in-frame clones and is missing some. Of roughly 10,000 clones listed, 81% were seen once; the top ten hold approximately 39%. Time point: after dendritic cell vaccination, including at tumor progression/relapse. Material: blood, obtained after dendritic cell vaccination. These receptors all stem from a human donor with glioblastoma.

This clone was seen a few times. V usage is TRBV14 and J usage is TRBJ2-5; weak D call: TRBD1 (6 bases). This CDR3 has 13 amino acids. V lost 2 bases to trimming and J lost 7 bases, with 11 bases between them. Germline loops: CDR1 SGHDN, CDR2 FVKESK. CDR3 coding DNA: TGTGCCAGCAGCCAATGGGGCAGGGGGACCCAGTACTTC. Amino acid sequence: CASSQWGRGTQYF.

This chain joins TRBV7-9 and TRBJ2-1, with 10 bases aligning to TRBD2. With V trimmed by 1 base and J by 4 bases, 4 bases remained unmatched. Germline CDR1 is SEHNR and CDR2 is FQNEAQ (reference sequence). The CDR3 consists of 16 residues. As DNA, the CDR3 is TGTGCCAGCAGCTTAGTACTAGCGGGGAGTTACAATGAGCAGTTCTTC. Its protein product is CASSLVLAGSYNEQFF. Complete variable domain (other parts from reference TRBV7-9 and TRBJ2-1): DTGVSQNPRHKITKRGQNVTFRCDPISEHNRLYWYRQTLGQGPEFLTYFQNEAQLEKSRLLSDRFSAERPKGSFSTLEIQRTEQGDSAMYLCASSLVLAGSYNEQFFGPGTRLTVL.

The V and J genes are TRBV7-2 and TRBJ2-7; D may be TRBD1 (5 bases). CDR1 is SGHTA, CDR2 FQGNSA, per germline. This CDR3 comprises 13 residues. Trimming stripped 5 bases from V and 4 bases from J, with 12 bases between. The CDR3 protein is CASSRVGEYEQYF. CDR3 bases: TGTGCCAGCAGCCGGGTAGGGGAATACGAGCAGTACTTC. Based on the CDR3 plus reference TRBV7-2 and TRBJ2-7, the full variable domain is GAGVSQSPSNKVTEKGKDVELRCDPISGHTALYWYRQSLGQGLEFLIYFQGNSAPDKSGLPSDRFSAERTGGSVSTLTIQRTQQEDSAVYLCASSRVGEYEQYFGPGTRLTVT.

J is TRBJ2-1 and V is TRBV6-5, with 7 bases lining up with TRBD2. CDR3 size: 13 residues. Germline CDR1 is MNHEY and CDR2 is SVGAGI. The V gene end was trimmed by 1 base and the J gene end by 15 bases; junction bases not matched to a gene: 9. CDR3 nucleotides: TGTGCCAGCAGTTACTACGACGGGCGGGAGTGGTTCTTC. The encoded protein is CASSYYDGREWFF.

V is TRBV4-3 and J is TRBJ2-3; 9 bases map to TRBD2. The CDR3 loop spans 16 amino acids. Losses at the gene ends were 1 base for V and 6 bases for J; bases not matched to a gene: 8. In germline, CDR1 is LGHNA, CDR2 YSLEER. The CDR3 nucleotides are TGCGCCAGCAGCCAAGTCCGGGCGGGAGGGCCGGATACGCAGTATTTT. This translates into CASSQVRAGGPDTQYF.

For this clone: Germline and junction disagree at one end, which may indicate a read error. V is TRBV7-2 and J is TRBJ2-7; 7 nucleotides align to TRBD1. CDR1 is SGHTA, CDR2 FQGNSA, per germline. The CDR3 is 14 residues long. As DNA, the CDR3 is TGTGCCAGTAGCTGGGCCAGGGGGAACTACGAGCAGTACTTC. It is translated as CASSWARGNYEQYF.

This sequence joins TRBV4-2 and TRBJ2-3, with 9 bases lining up with TRBD2. V was clipped by 3 bases and J by 4 bases; unmatched bases: 5. The CDR3 extends over 15 amino acids. Germline values: CDR1 LGHNA, CDR2 YNFKEQ. CDR3: CASSHSLAGSDTQYF. The CDR3 DNA follows: TGTGCCAGCAGCCATTCACTAGCGGGCTCAGATACGCAGTATTTT.

The chain combines TRBV7-9 with TRBJ1-2, with a possible D match to TRBD1 (5 bases). CDR1 is SEHNR, CDR2 FQNEAQ, per germline (reference sequence). Between the trimmed V and J ends, which lost 5 bases and 4 bases, there was a span of 11 bases. This CDR3 has 13 residues. Here the CDR3 DNA reads TGTGCCAGCAGCGCCCCCGGGGGCTATGGCTACACCTTC. Translating gives CASSAPGGYGYTF.

The chain joins TRBV7-2 to TRBJ1-1, with 7 bases identical to TRBD1. Trimming at V came to 5 bases and at J to 1 base, leaving 7 bases not matched to a gene. Germline V gene lookup returns CDR1 SGHTA and CDR2 FQGNSA. The CDR3 consists of 15 residues. CDR3 DNA sequence: TGTGCCAGCAGCCCGACCGGGACAGAGAACACTGAAGCTTTCTTT. Amino acid sequence: CASSPTGTENTEAFF.

The CDR3 bases are TGTGCCATCAGCACGCAGGGCCAGAACACTGAAGCTTTCTTT. This codes for CAISTQGQNTEAFF. V gene TRBV10-3 combines with J gene TRBJ1-1, with D perhaps TRBD1 (5 bases). Deletions cut 6 bases from V and 1 base from J, with 12 bases between. Germline V lookup: CDR1 ENHRY, CDR2 SYGVKD. The CDR3 has 14 residues.

V and J are TRBV11-2 and TRBJ1-1; the match to TRBD1 covers 7 bases. V gave up 5 bases and J gave up 0 bases; unmatched junction bases: 6. The germline V gene has CDR1 SGHAT and CDR2 FQNNGV. CDR3 length equals 15 residues. The CDR3 region has the DNA TGTGCCAGCAGCAAGGGACAGCTGATGAACACTGAAGCTTTCTTT. Residues: CASSKGQLMNTEAFF.

V usage is TRBV28 and J usage is TRBJ2-5, with a weak D call TRBD2 (5 bases). The germline CDR1 and CDR2 sequences are MDHEN and SYDVKM. The ends were cut back, 11 bases at V and 4 bases at J, with 14 bases in the middle. The CDR3 sequence is 12 residues long. For the CDR3, the DNA is TGTGCCTCCGAGGGCCAGAGAGAGACCCAGTACTTC. Amino acids: CASEGQRETQYF.

The V call is TRBV4-3, the J call TRBJ2-7, with TRBD1 matching over 9 bases. From germline, CDR1 is LGHNA and CDR2 YSLEER. The CDR3 contains 14 residues. J lost 2 bases, V lost 5 bases, and 4 bases had no gene match. The CDR3 DNA sequence: TGCGCCAGCAGCTGGGGGACAGGGCCCTACGAGCAGTACTTC. Its protein product is CASSWGTGPYEQYF.

This chain connects TRBV11-2 to TRBJ2-1; 13 bases agree with TRBD2. J gave up 8 bases and V 5 bases, and 9 bases lay outside the gene matches. The CDR3 is 16 amino acids. Germline-derived CDR1 and CDR2 are SGHAT and FQNNGV. CDR3 residues: CASSLATSGRAYEQFF. In nucleotides, the CDR3 is TGTGCCAGCAGCCTTGCCACTAGCGGGAGGGCCTATGAGCAGTTCTTC.

V is TRBV5-5 and J is TRBJ1-2; 7 bases agree with TRBD1. With V trimmed by 0 bases and J by 5 bases, 4 bases remained unmatched. The CDR3 loop spans 14 amino acids. In germline, CDR1 is SGHKS, CDR2 YYEKEE (reference sequence). CDR3 sequence reads: CASSLDRGRYGYTF. The CDR3 bases are TGTGCCAGCAGCTTGGACAGGGGCCGGTATGGCTACACCTTC.

The chain couples TRBV7-2 to TRBJ2-5; TRBD1 agrees at 7 bases. Germline V gene sequence: CDR1 SGHTA, CDR2 FQGNSA. This CDR3 comprises 17 residues. With 1 base clipped from V and 4 bases from J, the junction kept 12 bases outside the gene matches. For the CDR3, the DNA is TGTGCCAGCAGCTTAGGAGGTGTGACAGGGTGGGTAGAGACCCAGTACTTC. Encoded protein: CASSLGGVTGWVETQYF.

The rearrangement links TRBV2 to TRBJ1-4, with 8 bases that match TRBD1. Germline trimming cut 2 bases from V and 10 bases from J; bases unmatched to any gene: 12. The CDR3 length is 16 residues. CDR1 SNHLY and CDR2 FYNNEI come from the germline V gene. CDR3 residues: CASSEMIAQGAGKLFF. The CDR3 nucleotides read TGTGCCAGCAGTGAAATGATTGCCCAGGGGGCGGGAAAACTGTTTTTT.

The chain uses TRBV30 and TRBJ2-3; TRBD1 might be the D (5 bases). V lost 0 bases, J lost 2 bases, and 15 bases lay in between. The CDR3 runs to 16 residues. Per germline, CDR1 GTSNPN and CDR2 SVGIG (reference sequence). The CDR3 region has the DNA TGTGCCTGGAGTGTCGCCAACACAGGCTACACAGATACGCAGTATTTT. This sequence encodes CAWSVANTGYTDTQYF.

Note on this clone: No DNA is shown, since the ends of the CDR3 on it are uncertain; the CDR3 is the one TCRdb lists. V gene TRBV21-1 combines with J gene TRBJ2-1; the table's TRBD2 call for D was not verified on the DNA. TRBV21-1 is assigned pseudogene status. The CDR3 spans 21 residues, counting both ends. CDR3 in amino acids: CASSKFRGGWASGSLNNEQFF.

The sample holds one count of this clone. The rearrangement uses TRBV5-6 and TRBJ1-2; weak D call: TRBD1 (5 bases). V dropped 0 bases and J dropped 7 bases, with 10 bases sitting between them. CDR1 and CDR2 (germline): SGHDT, YYEEEE. The CDR3 has 13 amino acids. CDR3 protein: CASSLVQGRGYTF. The CDR3 DNA reads as TGTGCCAGCAGCTTGGTGCAGGGTCGTGGCTACACCTTC.

The chain joins TRBV9 to TRBJ2-1; 11 nucleotides line up with TRBD2. The V gene's germline CDR1 is SGDLS and CDR2 YYNGEE. CDR3 length: 15 amino acids. With 2 bases clipped from V and 8 bases from J, the junction kept 6 bases outside the gene matches. In DNA form, the CDR3 reads TGTGCCAGCAGCGTTACTAGCGGGAGTATATATGAGCAGTTCTTC. Protein: CASSVTSGSIYEQFF. The full variable domain, its missing parts supplied by reference TRBV9 and TRBJ2-1, is DSGVTQTPKHLITATGQRVTLRCSPRSGDLSVYWYQQSLDQGLQFLIQYYNGEERAKGNILERFSAQQFPDLHSELNLSSLELGDSALYFCASSVTSGSIYEQFFGPGTRLTVL.